The clone carrying this T cell receptor beta chain was found once. The antigen remains unidentified. Genomic DNA came from frozen unsorted single-cell suspensions. Sequencing was performed with immunoSEQ multiplex PCR; in TCRdb, only in-frame clones are kept and a portion is missing. The sample records 5,500 to 7,500 clones, under 75% being singletons. The data belong to a study of immune cell composition in non-small cell lung cancer. Study-wide findings and caveats: In adenocarcinoma, maximal tumour-associated clone frequency tracked TIL tumour reactivity. Smoking pack-years did not significantly correlate with tumour TCR-beta clonality. Squamous carcinomas (roughly 80%) more often had tumour-associated clones >0.5% than adenocarcinomas (around 33%).

Trimming pared 3 bases from V and 2 bases from J, leaving 6 bases between. Germline CDR1 is LNHDA and CDR2 is SQIVND (reference sequence). The CDR3 extends over 13 amino acids. Sequencing used lung tumor tissue. This rearrangement joins TRBV19 to TRBJ2-3; D call uncertain. The receptor comes from a human donor with non-small cell lung cancer. CDR3 protein: CASSIGDTDTQYF. CDR3 coding DNA: TGTGCCAGTAGTATTGGAGACACAGATACGCAGTATTTT.